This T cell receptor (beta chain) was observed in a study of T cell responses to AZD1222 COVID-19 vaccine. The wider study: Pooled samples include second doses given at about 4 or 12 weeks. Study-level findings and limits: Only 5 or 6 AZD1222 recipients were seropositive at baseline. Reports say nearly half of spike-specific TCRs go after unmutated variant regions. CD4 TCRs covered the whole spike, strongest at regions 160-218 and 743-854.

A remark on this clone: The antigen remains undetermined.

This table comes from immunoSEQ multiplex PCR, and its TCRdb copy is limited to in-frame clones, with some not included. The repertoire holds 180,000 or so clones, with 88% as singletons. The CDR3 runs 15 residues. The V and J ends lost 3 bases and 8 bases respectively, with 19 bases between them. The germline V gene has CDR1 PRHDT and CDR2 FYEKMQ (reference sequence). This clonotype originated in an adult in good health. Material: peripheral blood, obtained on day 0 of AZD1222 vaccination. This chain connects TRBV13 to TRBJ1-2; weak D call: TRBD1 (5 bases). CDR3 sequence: CASSLGQRTLFGYTF. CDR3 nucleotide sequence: TGTGCCAGCAGCTTGGGGCAACGGACCCTTTTCGGCTACACCTTC. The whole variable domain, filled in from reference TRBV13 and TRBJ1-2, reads AAGVIQSPRHLIKEKRETATLKCYPIPRHDTVYWYQQGPGQDPQFLISFYEKMQSDKGSIPDRFSAQQFSDYHSELNMSSLELGDSALYFCASSLGQRTLFGYTFGSGTRLTVV.